This T cell receptor beta chain is drawn from a study of cytotoxic CD8 clonotypes in ibrutinib-treated CLL. Background on the study: In all, about a dozen patients were relapsed/refractory, approximately 14 were treatment-naive and about 18 were IGHV unmutated. Study-wide results and caveats: Starting clonality was above that of age-matched healthy donors and tracked circulating CD8+ T-cell counts. A rise in clonality was seen at ibrutinib response, and a fall back toward baseline was seen at progression.

TCRdb's table, derived via immunoSEQ multiplex PCR, lists solely in-frame clones and lacks some. The profile shows hundreds of thousands of clones, about 80% of them singletons. As to this clone: What it binds is not known.

The CDR3 consists of 16 residues. Looked up from germline, CDR1 is GTSNPN and CDR2 is SVGIG (reference sequence). Trimming removed 2 bases from V and 1 base from J, with 14 bases in between. The sample consisted of PBMCs, taken before ibrutinib treatment. V gene TRBV30 combines with J gene TRBJ1-4; D remains unclear. The receptor's source is a human donor with chronic lymphocytic leukemia. CDR3 sequence: CAWSPSRPRTNEKLFF. CDR3 nucleotides: TGTGCCTGGAGTCCCTCCCGGCCGCGAACTAATGAAAAACTGTTTTTT.